This TCR beta chain was sequenced during a study of T cell responses to AZD1222 COVID-19 vaccine. Assay used: immunoSEQ multiplex PCR; TCRdb lists only in-frame clones, some missing. The data show some 130,000 clones, with around four fifths seen just once and over 3.5% held by the top ten. This clone was observed a few times. V was clipped by 2 bases and J by 7 bases, with 4 bases between them. CDR3 length equals 11 residues. The germline gives CDR1 MNHNS, CDR2 SASEGT. This sequence joins TRBV6-1 and TRBJ2-3; D unclear. This clonotype originated in an adult in good health. Specimen: peripheral blood, collected on day 0 of AZD1222 vaccination. In nucleotides, the CDR3 is TGTGCCAGCAGTGAATCGAATACGCAGTATTTT. Protein sequence: CASSESNTQYF.